This TCR beta chain emerged from a study of blood T cell repertoires in COVID-19. Original processing methods: Nucleated cell number was recorded as an estimate derived from reference gene primer amplification. Clones were sequenced by immunoSEQ multiplex PCR, and TCRdb holds only the in-frame ones, with some missing. The D gene and trimming were derived from the DNA, and the V and J assignments and clone size from that table. The table includes over 400,000 clones, roughly 85% detected once. With 5 bases clipped from V and 0 bases from J, the junction kept 15 bases outside the gene matches. The CDR3 contains 19 residues. In germline, CDR1 is SGHVS, CDR2 FNYEAQ.

What was sequenced was peripheral blood. This TCR was recovered from a human donor in a cohort sampled during active COVID-19. The rearrangement joins TRBV7-6 to TRBJ1-5; 8 bases are a match to TRBD1. The CDR3 reads CASSPPPDRVVYSNQPQHF. Written as DNA, the CDR3 is TGTGCCAGCAGCCCCCCCCCGGACAGGGTAGTTTATAGCAATCAGCCCCAGCATTTT.